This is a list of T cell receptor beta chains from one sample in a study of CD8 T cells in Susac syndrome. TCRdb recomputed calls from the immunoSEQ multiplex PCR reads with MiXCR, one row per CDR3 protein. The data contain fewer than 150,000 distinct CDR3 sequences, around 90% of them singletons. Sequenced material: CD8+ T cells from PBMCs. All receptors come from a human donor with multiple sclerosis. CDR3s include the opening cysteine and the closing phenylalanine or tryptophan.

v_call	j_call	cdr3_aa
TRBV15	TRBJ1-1	CATSRDRATANTEAFF
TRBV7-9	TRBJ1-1	CASRSTGKLAEAFF
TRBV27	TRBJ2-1	CASSLLEGEQFF
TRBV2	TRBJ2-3	CASIEGSGTDTQYF
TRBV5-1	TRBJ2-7	CASSPTQAGSYEQYF
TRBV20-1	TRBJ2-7	CSVILAGRAYEQYF
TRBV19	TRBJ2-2	CASSIDLAGNTGELFF
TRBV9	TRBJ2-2	CASSIVTTGELFF
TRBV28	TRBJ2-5	CASSSDREGETQYF
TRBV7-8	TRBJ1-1	CASSLKEMNTEAFF
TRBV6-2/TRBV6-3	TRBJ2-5	CASTMDRETQYF
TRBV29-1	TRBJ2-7	CSVELGETYEQYF
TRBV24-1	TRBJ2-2	CATGLDGENTGELFF
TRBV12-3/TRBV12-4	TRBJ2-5	CASSLVGLRETQYF
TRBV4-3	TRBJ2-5	CASSPDLQGTKETQYF
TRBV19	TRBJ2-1	CASSIVLGGTFDNEQFF
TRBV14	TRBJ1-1	CASSPSGRREAFF
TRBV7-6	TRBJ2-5	CASSPTGLEETQYF
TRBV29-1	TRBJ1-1	CSVGTSEGTEAFF
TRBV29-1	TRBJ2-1	CSVGGTRLDEQFF
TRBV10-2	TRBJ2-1	CASSETLSGFEQFF
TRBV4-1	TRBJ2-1	CASSPTRSGIGGNEQFF
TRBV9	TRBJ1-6	CASSYGQGNSPLHF
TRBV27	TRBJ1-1	CASSLSVAAEAFF
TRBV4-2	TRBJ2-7	CASSQDEGLAVYEQYF
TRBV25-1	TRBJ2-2	CASTFGNTGELFF
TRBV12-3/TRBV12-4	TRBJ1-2	CASRETGGVGYGYTF
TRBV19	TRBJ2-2	CASSRATNTGELFF
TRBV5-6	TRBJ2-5	CASSLAGLLQETQYF
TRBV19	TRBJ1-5	CASSMGGYGNQPQHF
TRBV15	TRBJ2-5	CATSRELVGIQETQYF
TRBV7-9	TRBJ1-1	CASSLFSAAFF
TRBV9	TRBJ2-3	CASSLPSADTQYF
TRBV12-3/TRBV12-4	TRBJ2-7	CASTSPQGPNYEQYF
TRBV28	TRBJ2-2	CASQWASNTGELFF
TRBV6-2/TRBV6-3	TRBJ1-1	CASLDPGNRAFF
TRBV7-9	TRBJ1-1	CASSPDRAGAFF
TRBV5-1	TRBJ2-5	CASSPWDRGETQYF
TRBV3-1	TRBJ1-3	CASSQAQIFGNTIYF
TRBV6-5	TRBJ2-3	CASSSVTTDTQYF
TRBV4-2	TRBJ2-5	CASSPTEAETTETQYF
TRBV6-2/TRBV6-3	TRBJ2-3	CATRNTDTQYF
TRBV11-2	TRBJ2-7	CASSYLAYEQYF
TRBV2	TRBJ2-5	CASTWTSELRGSWETQYF
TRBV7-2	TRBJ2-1	CASSINGGGDEQFF
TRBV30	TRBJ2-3	CAWSPLGLSTDTQYF
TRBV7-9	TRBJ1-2	CASSPQGNYGYTF
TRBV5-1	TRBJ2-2	CASSFREGTGELFF
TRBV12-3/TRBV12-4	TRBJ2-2	CASSRDRENTGELFF
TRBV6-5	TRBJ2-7	CASSYSSLGRAYEQYF
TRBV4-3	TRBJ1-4	CASSPGGLAVEKLFF
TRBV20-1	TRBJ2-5	CSARDPRGASPQETQYF
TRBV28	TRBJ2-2	CASSTRGVRTGELFF
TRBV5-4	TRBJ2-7	CASSAWDNLEEQYF
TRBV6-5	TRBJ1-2	CASSYWDRGRFSNGYTF